The rows below give T cell receptor beta chains drawn from one sample of a study of control samples from healthy donors and cancer patients. The assay was immunoSEQ multiplex PCR, and TCRdb's table has in-frame clones only and misses some. The sample yields some 51,000 clones, roughly 87% seen once. The source material was blood. These receptors were taken from a man aged 45-65 years in good health. CDR3s include the opening cysteine and the closing phenylalanine or tryptophan. The D gene is left open where the match is weak. Some rows mark clone size as missing; the rest say once, few, many or name a class of expanded clone.

len	j_gene	d_gene	abundance	v_gene	CDR3aa	CDR3nt
15	TRBJ2-1	NA	NA	TRBV7-9	CASSLAQGSYNEQFF	TGTGCCAGCAGCTTAGCGCAGGGGTCCTACAATGAGCAGTTCTTC
14	TRBJ1-4	NA	NA	TRBV6-5	CASRTDRRGEKLFF	TGTGCCAGCAGAACAGACAGGAGAGGTGAAAAACTGTTTTTT
14	TRBJ2-7	TRBD2	NA	TRBV6-5	CASSYQAGSTEQYF	TGTGCCAGCAGTTACCAAGCGGGATCGACCGAGCAGTACTTC
15	TRBJ1-4	NA	NA	TRBV5-1	CASSLDSRGGEKLFF	TGCGCCAGCAGCTTGGATTCCAGGGGAGGGGAAAAACTGTTTTTT
14	TRBJ2-3	NA	NA	TRBV12-5	CASGLGGGTDTQYF	TGTGCTAGTGGTTTGGGGGGGGGCACAGATACGCAGTATTTT
15	TRBJ1-4	NA	NA	TRBV28	CASSLSGGGGEKLFF	TGTGCCAGCAGTTTAAGTGGAGGGGGAGGGGAAAAACTGTTTTTT
15	TRBJ2-3	NA	once	TRBV7-3	CASSPGGRGTDTQYF	TGTGCCAGCAGCCCCGGGGGCAGGGGGACAGATACGCAGTATTTT
20	TRBJ2-7	NA	NA	TRBV6-2/TRBV6-3	CASSYSVIPGRETYSYEQYF	TGTGCCAGCAGTTACTCGGTCATTCCCGGACGGGAGACTTACTCCTACGAGCAGTACTTC
13	TRBJ2-5	TRBD2	NA	TRBV19	CASSGRTQETQYF	TGTGCCAGTAGCGGGAGGACCCAAGAGACCCAGTACTTC
12	TRBJ2-7	NA	NA	TRBV6-2/TRBV6-3	CASSYWEREQYF	TGTGCCAGCAGTTATTGGGAGCGCGAGCAGTACTTC
15	TRBJ2-7	NA	NA	TRBV7-9	CASSFDRTNSYEQYF	TGTGCCAGCAGCTTCGACCGGACTAACTCCTACGAGCAGTACTTC
16	TRBJ2-7	NA	NA	TRBV5-8	CASSLSDGFTSYEQYF	TGTGCCAGCAGCTTGTCCGACGGGTTTACCTCCTACGAGCAGTACTTC
15	TRBJ1-3	TRBD1	NA	TRBV6-5	CASRPEQGAVNTIYF	TGTGCCAGCAGACCAGAACAGGGGGCAGTAAACACCATATATTTT
13	TRBJ2-7	NA	NA	TRBV6-1	CASSEGLTYEQYF	TGTGCCAGCAGTGAAGGACTGACCTACGAGCAGTACTTC
12	TRBJ1-5	NA	NA	TRBV10-3	CAISDNNQPQHF	TGTGCCATCAGTGACAACAATCAGCCCCAGCATTTT
14	TRBJ2-7	TRBD1	NA	TRBV11-3	CASSHTGDPYEQYF	TGTGCCAGCAGCCATACAGGGGACCCCTACGAGCAGTACTTC
16	TRBJ2-2	NA	few	TRBV7-6	CASSATQPTNTGELFF	TGTGCCAGCAGCGCGACACAACCGACGAACACCGGGGAGCTGTTTTTT
14	TRBJ1-6	NA	NA	TRBV6-6	CASSFNRVDSPLHF	TGTGCCAGCAGTTTCAACAGGGTGGATTCACCCCTCCACTTT
14	TRBJ1-3	TRBD1	NA	TRBV10-1	CASSRDRAGNTIYF	TGCGCCAGCAGTCGAGACAGGGCTGGAAACACCATATATTTT
17	TRBJ1-3	NA	NA	TRBV9	CASSVDPGLAPGNTIYF	TGTGCCAGCAGCGTCGATCCCGGACTCGCCCCAGGAAACACCATATATTTT
16	TRBJ1-2	TRBD1	NA	TRBV5-6	CASSFNGQGRPYGYTF	TGTGCCAGCAGCTTTAACGGACAGGGAAGGCCCTATGGCTACACCTTC
16	TRBJ2-1	NA	NA	TRBV5-4	CASSLVSGPPFDEQFF	TGTGCCAGCAGCTTGGTTTCGGGTCCTCCTTTCGATGAGCAGTTCTTC
15	TRBJ2-1	NA	NA	TRBV4-1	CATQPEGGSYNEQFF	TGCGCCACCCAACCGGAGGGCGGGTCCTACAATGAGCAGTTCTTC
14	TRBJ1-6	TRBD1	NA	TRBV7-9	CASSLGQGGSPLHF	TGTGCCAGCAGCTTAGGACAGGGAGGTTCACCCCTCCACTTT
14	TRBJ1-2	NA	NA	TRBV27	CASSLSEGLHGYTF	TGTGCCAGCAGTTTATCAGAGGGTTTGCATGGCTACACCTTC
15	TRBJ2-5	NA	NA	TRBV7-9	CASSLLFAAQETQYF	TGTGCCAGCAGTCTCCTTTTTGCGGCCCAAGAGACCCAGTACTTC
14	TRBJ2-1	TRBD2	NA	TRBV19	CASSILAGVSEQFF	TGTGCCAGTAGTATACTAGCGGGAGTGAGTGAGCAGTTCTTC
15	TRBJ2-2	NA	NA	TRBV7-6	CASSLAQSAPGELFF	TGTGCCAGCAGCTTAGCGCAGAGCGCCCCCGGGGAGCTGTTTTTT
12	TRBJ1-5	NA	few	TRBV29-1	CSVGGGDQPQHF	TGCAGCGTCGGGGGAGGGGACCAGCCCCAGCATTTT
13	TRBJ2-5	TRBD2	NA	TRBV2	CASTLAGEETQYF	TGTGCCAGCACACTAGCGGGAGAAGAGACCCAGTACTTC
16	TRBJ2-1	TRBD2	NA	TRBV9	CASSVETSGSRNEQFF	TGTGCCAGCAGCGTAGAAACTAGCGGGAGTCGCAATGAGCAGTTCTTC
14	TRBJ2-1	TRBD2	NA	TRBV9	CASSHSGSFDEQFF	TGTGCCAGCAGCCATAGCGGGAGTTTTGATGAGCAGTTCTTC
15	TRBJ2-1	TRBD2	NA	TRBV29-1	CSVEMVAGVGNEQFF	TGCAGCGTTGAAATGGTAGCGGGAGTGGGGAATGAGCAGTTCTTC
16	TRBJ1-4	TRBD1	NA	TRBV28	CASSTTGTGGFEKLFF	TGTGCCAGCAGCACGACAGGGACTGGGGGCTTTGAAAAACTGTTTTTT
14	TRBJ1-2	NA	NA	TRBV13	CASSLGGDIQGYTF	TGTGCCAGCAGCTTAGGCGGGGACATCCAAGGCTACACCTTC